This entry concerns a single TCR beta chain. This specimen belongs to a study of cytomegalovirus exposure and HLA in healthy donors. This CDR3 has 13 amino acids. Germline lookup yields CDR1 LNHDA and CDR2 SQIVND (reference sequence). V gave up 7 bases and J gave up 2 bases; unmatched junction bases: 3. 60 Vbeta and 13 Jbeta primers were used in PCR. This table comes from immunoSEQ multiplex PCR, and its TCRdb copy is limited to in-frame clones, with some not included. The table includes 150,000 to 200,000 clones, over 75% detected once. Sequenced sample: PBMCs. This chain joins TRBV19 and TRBJ2-7, with 9 bases aligning to TRBD1. The TCR sequence derives from a man in his forties or fifties in good health and CMV-seropositive. CDR3 amino acids: CASKRTGAYEQYF. As DNA, the CDR3 is TGTGCCAGTAAACGGACAGGGGCCTACGAGCAGTACTTC.